The next 13 T cell receptor beta chains were all read from a single sample in a study of vaccination and CD4 T cells after COVID-19. Treatment specified: roughly 10-day PBMC culture with coronavirus spike peptide pools or control peptides (ViraFEST assay). CD4+ T-cell collection from the unexposed donor predated the COVID-19 pandemic (2011-2018). These receptors have no known antigen. Cultured CD4+ T cell DNA underwent sequencing with the Oncomine TCR Beta short-read assay. TCRdb recomputed calls from the PCR reads with MiXCR, one row per CDR3 protein. The repertoire holds approximately 3,400 distinct CDR3 sequences, with under 30% as singletons. The sequenced material came from CD4+ T cells from blood, cultured in vitro. The receptors stem from a human donor in good health.

V gene TRBV28 combines with J gene TRBJ1-1, with 7 bases that match TRBD1. The trim removed 4 bases at V and 5 bases at J, leaving 13 bases unmatched. CDR1 MDHEN and CDR2 SYDVKM come from the germline V gene. The CDR3 is made up of 16 amino acids. CDR3 sequence: CASSWTGTVEGTEAFF. As DNA, the CDR3 is TGTGCCAGCAGTTGGACCGGGACAGTAGAGGGGACTGAAGCTTTCTTT.

This clonotype has a handful of counts. The chain carries TRBV7-3 and TRBJ2-1; no clear D. The V end was cut by 1 base, the J end by 7 bases, with 23 bases between. CDR1 SGHTA and CDR2 FQGTGA come from the germline V gene. This CDR3 has 18 amino acids. The CDR3 region is CASSLNPWPGGELNEQFF. The CDR3 bases are TGTGCCAGCAGCTTAAATCCCTGGCCAGGCGGAGAGTTAAATGAGCAGTTCTTC. Drawing the rest from reference TRBV7-3 and TRBJ2-1, the complete variable domain is GAGVSQTPSNKVTEKGKYVELRCDPISGHTALYWYRQSLGQGPEFLIYFQGTGAADDSGLPNDRFFAVRPEGSVSTLKIQRTERGDSAVYLCASSLNPWPGGELNEQFFGPGTRLTVL.

This clonotype has only a few counts. The chain links TRBV5-1 to TRBJ2-5; weak D call: TRBD2 (5 bases). Germline V gene data show CDR1 as SGHRS and CDR2 as YFSETQ. This CDR3 region has 13 residues. Deletions cut 4 bases from V and 2 bases from J, with 9 bases between. The CDR3: CASSIGLQETQYF. CDR3 nucleotides: TGCGCCAGCAGCATAGGACTTCAAGAGACCCAGTACTTC.

Only a few counts were recorded for this clonotype. The CDR3 loop reads CASSEGSGLYTDTQYF. The CDR3, as DNA: TGTGCCAGCAGTGAGGGTAGCGGGCTTTATACCGATACGCAGTATTTT. This chain connects TRBV2 to TRBJ2-3, with 7 bases that match TRBD2. The CDR3 covers 16 residues. The V and J ends lost 3 bases and 6 bases, in that order; junction bases with no gene match: 12. Germline loops: CDR1 SNHLY, CDR2 FYNNEI.

In its sample, this clonotype was seen a few times. The chain carries TRBV20-1 and TRBJ2-7; no definite D call. Trimming took off 3 bases at V and 0 bases at J, with 9 bases between the two ends. The CDR3 is 13 residues long. Looked up from germline, CDR1 is DFQATT and CDR2 is SNEGSKA (reference sequence). The CDR3 DNA is TGCAGTGCTAGGCCGGCCGGCTCCTACGAGCAGTACTTC. Translated, it gives CSARPAGSYEQYF.

The table lists this clonotype with a count of one. V gene TRBV10-3 combines with J gene TRBJ2-7; D remains ambiguous. The CDR3 sequence is 13 residues long. V was clipped by 5 bases and J by 4 bases, with 12 bases between them. The germline V gene encodes CDR1 ENHRY and CDR2 SYGVKD. The CDR3 sequence is CAISLSLGYEQYF. The CDR3 nucleotides are TGTGCCATCAGTCTCTCGTTAGGGTACGAGCAGTACTTC.

This chain joins TRBV14 and TRBJ2-5, with D possibly TRBD1 on 5 matching bases. Trimming cost V 5 bases and J 4 bases, with 11 bases left between them. Germline values: CDR1 SGHDN, CDR2 FVKESK. The CDR3 contains 13 residues. The DNA for the CDR3 is TGTGCCAGCAGCTCAGGGTTCCGAGAGACCCAGTACTTC. Its protein product is CASSSGFRETQYF. The full variable domain, with the rest looked up from reference TRBV14 and TRBJ2-5, is EAGVTQFPSHSVIEKGQTVTLRCDPISGHDNLYWYRRVMGKEIKFLLHFVKESKQDESGMPNNRFLAERTGGTYSTLKVQPAELEDSGVYFCASSSGFRETQYFGPGTRLLVL.

This clonotype has a handful of counts. The chain carries TRBV15 and TRBJ2-3; TRBD1 aligns across 7 bases. After removal of 6 bases from V and 5 bases from J, the junction contained 14 bases not matched to a gene. Germline V gene lookup returns CDR1 LNHNV and CDR2 YYDKDF (reference sequence). The CDR3 is made up of 16 amino acids. DNA for the CDR3: TGTGCCACCAGAGACCAACAGGGGATTCGGGGAGATACGCAGTATTTT. Residues: CATRDQQGIRGDTQYF.

This clonotype is judged medium-sized. The rearrangement links TRBV6-2 or TRBV6-3 to TRBJ1-5, with D possibly being TRBD1 (5 bases). The V and J ends lost 2 bases and 0 bases respectively, with 11 bases between them. CDR1 is MNHEY and CDR2 is SVGEGT in the germline V gene. The CDR3 sequence is 16 residues long. CDR3 region: CASSYGGYYSNQPQHF. DNA of the CDR3: TGTGCCAGCAGTTACGGGGGGTACTATAGCAATCAGCCCCAGCATTTT.

This clonotype is medium-sized in the sample. The chain links TRBV20-1 to TRBJ2-5; D possibly corresponds to TRBD2 (6 bases). CDR1 and CDR2 from the germline V gene are DFQATT and SNEGSKA (reference sequence). Between the trimmed V and J ends, which lost 4 bases and 2 bases, there was a span of 17 bases. The CDR3 length is 15 residues. The CDR3 DNA sequence: TGCAGTGCTATCCTTAGCCGCGGGGCACAAGAGACCCAGTACTTC. It codes for CSAILSRGAQETQYF.

CDR3 sequence (DNA): TGTGCCATCCAAGGGGTCGATAATGAAAAACTGTTTTTT. Protein product: CAIQGVDNEKLFF. The chain employs TRBV28 and TRBJ1-4, with D possibly TRBD1 on 5 matching bases. The CDR3 has 13 amino acids. CDR1 is MDHEN and CDR2 is SYDVKM in the germline V gene. The V gene lost 10 bases and the J gene lost 4 bases, with 13 bases spanning the gap.

The chain uses TRBV7-8 and TRBJ2-7; 7 positions match TRBD2. The CDR3 length is 18 residues. The V gene end was trimmed by 7 bases and the J gene end by 1 base; junction bases not matched to a gene: 19. The V gene's germline CDR1 is SGHVS and CDR2 FQNEAQ. The CDR3 region has the DNA TGTGCCAGCATGGGTGCGGGAGAGGCCGAGACGTGGTCCTACGAGCAGTACTTC. Translating it yields CASMGAGEAETWSYEQYF.

Relative to its sample, this clonotype is medium-sized. The chain couples TRBV7-3 to TRBJ1-2; D gene uncertain. The V gene lost 5 bases and the J gene lost 4 bases, with 11 bases spanning the gap. The germline CDR1 and CDR2 sequences are SGHTA and FQGTGA. There are 13 residues in the CDR3. The CDR3 spells CASSAGRGYGYTF. CDR3 DNA sequence: TGTGCCAGCAGCGCCGGGCGGGGCTATGGCTACACCTTC.